This TCR beta chain was profiled in a study of CD8+ T cells in alopecia areata. This clone is a singleton in its sample. The V and J ends lost 3 bases and 8 bases respectively, with 16 bases between them. Per the germline V gene, CDR1 is GTSNPN and CDR2 is SVGIG (reference sequence). The CDR3 runs to 13 residues. Extraction of RNA preceded its reverse transcription into cDNA, which served as the sequencing template. Clones were read by immunoSEQ multiplex PCR, and TCRdb kept only the in-frame ones, dropping some. This table holds 110,000 to 150,000 clones, around 58% found once. Alopecia areata patients had lesional scalp punch biopsies and peripheral blood taken from them. Investigators sorted PBMCs to obtain both CD4+ and CD8+ T cells.

J is TRBJ1-2 and V is TRBV30; D ambiguous. The sequence was collected from a human donor with alopecia areata. Sequencing used CD4+ T cells sorted from blood, obtained at week 0. CDR3: CAWRPASVYGYTF. In DNA, the CDR3 is TGTGCCTGGAGACCAGCATCGGTTTACGGCTACACCTTC.